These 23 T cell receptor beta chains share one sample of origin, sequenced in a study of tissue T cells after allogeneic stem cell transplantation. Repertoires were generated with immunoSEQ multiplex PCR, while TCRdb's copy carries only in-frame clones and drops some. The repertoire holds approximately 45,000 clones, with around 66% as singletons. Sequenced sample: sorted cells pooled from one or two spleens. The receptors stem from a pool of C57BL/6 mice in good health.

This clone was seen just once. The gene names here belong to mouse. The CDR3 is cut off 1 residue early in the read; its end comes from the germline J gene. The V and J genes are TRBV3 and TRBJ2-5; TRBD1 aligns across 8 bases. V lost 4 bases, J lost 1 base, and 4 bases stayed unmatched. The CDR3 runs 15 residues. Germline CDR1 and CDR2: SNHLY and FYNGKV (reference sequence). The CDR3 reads CASSWTGKDQDTQYF. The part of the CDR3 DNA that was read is TGTGCCAGCAGCTGGACAGGGAAGGACCAAGACACCCAGTAC.

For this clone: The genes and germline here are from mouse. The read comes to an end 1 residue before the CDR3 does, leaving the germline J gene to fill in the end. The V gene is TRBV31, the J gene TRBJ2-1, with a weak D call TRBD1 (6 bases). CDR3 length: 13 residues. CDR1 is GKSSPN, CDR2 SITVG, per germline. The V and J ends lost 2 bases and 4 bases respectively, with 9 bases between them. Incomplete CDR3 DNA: TGTGCCTGGAGTAAGGGACAATATGCTGAGCAGTTC. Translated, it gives CAWSKGQYAEQF. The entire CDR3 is CAWSKGQYAEQFF.

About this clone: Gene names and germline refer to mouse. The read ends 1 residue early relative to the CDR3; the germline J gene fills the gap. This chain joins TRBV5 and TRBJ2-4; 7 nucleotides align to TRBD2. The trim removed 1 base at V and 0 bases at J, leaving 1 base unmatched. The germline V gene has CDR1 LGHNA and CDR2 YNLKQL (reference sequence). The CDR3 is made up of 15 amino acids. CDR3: CASSQGLGSQNTLYF. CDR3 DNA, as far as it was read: TGTGCCAGCAGCCAAGGACTGGGTAGTCAAAACACCTTGTAC.

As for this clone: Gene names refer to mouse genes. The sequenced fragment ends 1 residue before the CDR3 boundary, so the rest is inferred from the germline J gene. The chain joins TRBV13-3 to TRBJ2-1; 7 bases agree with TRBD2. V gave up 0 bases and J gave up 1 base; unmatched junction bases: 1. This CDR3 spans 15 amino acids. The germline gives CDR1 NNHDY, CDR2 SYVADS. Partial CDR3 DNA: TGTGCCAGCAGTGATGCCTGGGGGAACTATGCTGAGCAGTTC. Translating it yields CASSDAWGNYAEQF. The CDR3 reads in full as CASSDAWGNYAEQFF.

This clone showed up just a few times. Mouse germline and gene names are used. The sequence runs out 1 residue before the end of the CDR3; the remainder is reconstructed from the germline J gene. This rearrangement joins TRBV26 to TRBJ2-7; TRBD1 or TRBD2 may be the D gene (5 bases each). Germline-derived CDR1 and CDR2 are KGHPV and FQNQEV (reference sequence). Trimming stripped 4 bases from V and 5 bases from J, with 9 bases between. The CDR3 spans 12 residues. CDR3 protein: CASSPRGDEQYF. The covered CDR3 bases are TGTGCCAGCAGTCCTCGGGGCGATGAACAGTAC.

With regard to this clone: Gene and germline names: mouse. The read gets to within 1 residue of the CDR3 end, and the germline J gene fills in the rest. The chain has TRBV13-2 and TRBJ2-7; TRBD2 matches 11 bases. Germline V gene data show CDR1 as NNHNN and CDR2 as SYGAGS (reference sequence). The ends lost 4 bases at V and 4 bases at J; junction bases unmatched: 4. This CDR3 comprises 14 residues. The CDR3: CASGPDWGGYEQYF. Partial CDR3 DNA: TGTGCCAGCGGTCCAGACTGGGGGGGGTATGAACAGTAC.

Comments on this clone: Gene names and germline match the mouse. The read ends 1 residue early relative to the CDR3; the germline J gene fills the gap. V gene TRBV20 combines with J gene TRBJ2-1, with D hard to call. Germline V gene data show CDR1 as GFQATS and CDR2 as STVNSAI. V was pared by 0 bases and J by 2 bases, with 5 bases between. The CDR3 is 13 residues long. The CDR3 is CGARDRHYAEQFF. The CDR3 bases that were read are TGTGGTGCTAGGGACAGGCACTATGCTGAGCAGTTC.

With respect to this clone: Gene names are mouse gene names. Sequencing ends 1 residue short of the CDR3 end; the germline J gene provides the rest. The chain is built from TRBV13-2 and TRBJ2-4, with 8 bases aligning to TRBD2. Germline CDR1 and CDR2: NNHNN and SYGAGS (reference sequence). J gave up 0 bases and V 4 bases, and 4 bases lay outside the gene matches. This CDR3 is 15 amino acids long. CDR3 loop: CASGPDWVSQNTLYF. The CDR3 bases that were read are TGTGCCAGCGGTCCGGACTGGGTTAGTCAAAACACCTTGTAC.

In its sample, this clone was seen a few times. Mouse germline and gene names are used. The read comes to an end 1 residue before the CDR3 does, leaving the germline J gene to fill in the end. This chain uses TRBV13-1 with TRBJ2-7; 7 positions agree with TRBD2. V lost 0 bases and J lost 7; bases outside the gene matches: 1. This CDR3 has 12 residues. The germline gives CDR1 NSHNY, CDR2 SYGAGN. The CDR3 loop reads CASSDDGGEQYF. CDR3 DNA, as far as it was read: TGTGCCAGCAGTGATGATGGGGGGGAACAGTAC.

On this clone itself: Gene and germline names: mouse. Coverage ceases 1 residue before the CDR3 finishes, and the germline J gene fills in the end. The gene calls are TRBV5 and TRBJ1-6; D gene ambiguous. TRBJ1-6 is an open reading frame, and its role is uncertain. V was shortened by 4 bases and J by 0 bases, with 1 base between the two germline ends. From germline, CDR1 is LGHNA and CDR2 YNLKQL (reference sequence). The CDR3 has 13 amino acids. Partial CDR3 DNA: TGTGCCAGCAGCCTTTCCTATAATTCGCCCCTCTAC. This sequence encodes CASSLSYNSPLY. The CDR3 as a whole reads CASSLSYNSPLYF.

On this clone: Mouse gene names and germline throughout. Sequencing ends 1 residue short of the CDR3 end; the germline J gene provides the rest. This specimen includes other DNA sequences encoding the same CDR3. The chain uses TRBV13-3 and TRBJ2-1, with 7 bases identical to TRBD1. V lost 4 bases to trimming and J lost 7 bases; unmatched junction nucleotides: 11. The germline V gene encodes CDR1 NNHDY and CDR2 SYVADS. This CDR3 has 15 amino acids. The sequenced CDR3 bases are TGTGCCAGCAGTTCAACAGGGGCGGGTGGGGCTGAGCAGTTC. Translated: CASSSTGAGGAEQF. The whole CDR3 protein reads CASSSTGAGGAEQFF.

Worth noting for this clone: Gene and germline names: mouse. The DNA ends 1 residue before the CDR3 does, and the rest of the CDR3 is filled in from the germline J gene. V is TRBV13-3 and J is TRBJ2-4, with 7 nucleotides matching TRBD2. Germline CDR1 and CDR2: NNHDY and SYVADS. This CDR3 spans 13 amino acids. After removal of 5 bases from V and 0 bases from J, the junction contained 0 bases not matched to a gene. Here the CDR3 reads CASSWGSQNTLYF. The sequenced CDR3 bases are TGTGCCAGCAGCTGGGGGAGTCAAAACACCTTGTAC.

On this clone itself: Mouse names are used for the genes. Partial CDR3 DNA: TGTGCTAGCAGTTTATCGTCTGGGGGGGGCGCTGAGCAGTTC. This encodes CASSLSSGGGAEQF. The full CDR3 is CASSLSSGGGAEQFF. V usage is TRBV29 and J usage is TRBJ2-1, with 9 bases fitting TRBD2. The read terminates 1 residue before the CDR3 end, so the remaining end is supplied by the germline J gene. This CDR3 region has 15 residues. Looked up from germline, CDR1 is MSHET and CDR2 is SYDVDS. The J segment lost 7 bases and the V segment lost 0 bases, leaving 4 bases of the junction unmatched. Variable domain in full (rest from reference TRBV29 and TRBJ2-1): DMKVTQMPRYLIKRMGENVLLECGQDMSHETMYWYRQDPGLGLQLIYISYDVDSNSEGDIPKGYRVSRKKREHFSLILDSAKTNQTSVYFCASSLSSGGGAEQFFGPGTRLTVL.

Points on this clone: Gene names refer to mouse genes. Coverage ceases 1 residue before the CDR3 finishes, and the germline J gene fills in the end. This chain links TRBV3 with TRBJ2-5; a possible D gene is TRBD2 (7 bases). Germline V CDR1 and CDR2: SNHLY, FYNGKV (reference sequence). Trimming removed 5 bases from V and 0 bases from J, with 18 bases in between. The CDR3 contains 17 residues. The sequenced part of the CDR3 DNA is TGTGCCAGCAGCCTCCGTTTGGGGGGCTTTAACCAAGACACCCAGTAC. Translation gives CASSLRLGGFNQDTQY. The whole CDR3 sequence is CASSLRLGGFNQDTQYF.

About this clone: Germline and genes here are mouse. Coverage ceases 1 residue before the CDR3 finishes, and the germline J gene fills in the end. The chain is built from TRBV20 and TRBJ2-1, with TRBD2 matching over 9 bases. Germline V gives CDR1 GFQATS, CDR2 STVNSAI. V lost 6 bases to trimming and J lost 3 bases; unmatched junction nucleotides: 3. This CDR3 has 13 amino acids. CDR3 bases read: TGTGGTGCCAAGACTGGGGGCTATGCTGAGCAGTTC. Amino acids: CGAKTGGYAEQF. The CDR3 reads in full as CGAKTGGYAEQFF.

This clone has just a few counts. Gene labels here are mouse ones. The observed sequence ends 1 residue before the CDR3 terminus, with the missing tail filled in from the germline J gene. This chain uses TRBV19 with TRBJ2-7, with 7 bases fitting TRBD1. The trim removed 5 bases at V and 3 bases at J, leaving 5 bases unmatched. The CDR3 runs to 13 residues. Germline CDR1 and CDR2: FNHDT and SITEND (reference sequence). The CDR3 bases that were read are TGTGCCAGCAGGCCCACAGGGGTCTATGAACAGTAC. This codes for CASRPTGVYEQY. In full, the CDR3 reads CASRPTGVYEQYF.

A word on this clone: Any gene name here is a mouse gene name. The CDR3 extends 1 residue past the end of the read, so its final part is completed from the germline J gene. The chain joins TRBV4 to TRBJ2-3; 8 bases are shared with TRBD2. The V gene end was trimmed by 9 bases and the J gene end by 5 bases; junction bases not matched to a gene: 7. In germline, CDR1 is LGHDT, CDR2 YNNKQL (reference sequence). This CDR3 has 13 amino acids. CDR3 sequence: CASRLDWGETLYF. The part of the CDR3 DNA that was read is TGTGCCAGTCGCCTAGACTGGGGAGAAACGCTGTAT.

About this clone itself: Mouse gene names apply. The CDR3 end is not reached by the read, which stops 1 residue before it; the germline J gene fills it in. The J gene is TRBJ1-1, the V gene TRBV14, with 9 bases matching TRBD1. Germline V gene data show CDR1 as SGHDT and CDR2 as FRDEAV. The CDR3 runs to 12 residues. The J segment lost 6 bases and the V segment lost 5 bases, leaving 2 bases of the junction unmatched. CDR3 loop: CASRHRGPEVFF. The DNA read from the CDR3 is TGTGCCAGCAGACACAGGGGGCCAGAAGTCTTC.

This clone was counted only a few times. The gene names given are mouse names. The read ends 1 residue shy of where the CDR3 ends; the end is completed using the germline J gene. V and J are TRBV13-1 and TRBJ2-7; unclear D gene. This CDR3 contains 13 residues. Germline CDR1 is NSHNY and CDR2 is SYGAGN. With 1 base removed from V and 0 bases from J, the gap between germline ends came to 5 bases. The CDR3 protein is CASSDNNSYEQYF. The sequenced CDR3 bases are TGTGCCAGCAGTGATAACAACTCCTATGAACAGTAC.

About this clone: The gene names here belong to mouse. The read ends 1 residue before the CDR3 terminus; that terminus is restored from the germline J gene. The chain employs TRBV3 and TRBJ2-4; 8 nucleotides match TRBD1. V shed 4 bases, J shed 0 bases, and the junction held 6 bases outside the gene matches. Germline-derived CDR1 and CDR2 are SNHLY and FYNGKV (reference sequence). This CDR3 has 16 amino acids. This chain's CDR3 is CASSSSGGPSQNTLYF. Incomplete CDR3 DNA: TGTGCCAGCAGCTCTTCAGGGGGCCCTAGTCAAAACACCTTGTAC.

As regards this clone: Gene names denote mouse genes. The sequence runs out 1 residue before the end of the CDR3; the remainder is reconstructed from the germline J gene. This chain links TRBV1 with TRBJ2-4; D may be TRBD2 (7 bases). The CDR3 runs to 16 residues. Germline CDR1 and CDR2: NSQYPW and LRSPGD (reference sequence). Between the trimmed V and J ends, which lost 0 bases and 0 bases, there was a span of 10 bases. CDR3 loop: CTCSADWGLSQNTLYF. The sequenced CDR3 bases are TGCACCTGCAGTGCAGACTGGGGGCTTAGTCAAAACACCTTGTAC.

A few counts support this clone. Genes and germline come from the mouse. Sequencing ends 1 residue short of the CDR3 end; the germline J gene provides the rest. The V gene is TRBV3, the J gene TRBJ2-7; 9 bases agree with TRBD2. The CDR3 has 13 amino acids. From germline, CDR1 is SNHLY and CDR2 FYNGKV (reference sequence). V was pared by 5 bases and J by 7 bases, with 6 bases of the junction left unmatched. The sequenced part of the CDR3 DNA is TGTGCCAGCAGCCCCCGGGACTGGGTAGAACAGTAC. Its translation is CASSPRDWVEQY. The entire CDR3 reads CASSPRDWVEQYF. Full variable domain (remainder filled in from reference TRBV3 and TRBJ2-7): GPKVLQIPSHQIIDMGQMVTLNCDPVSNHLYFYWYKQILGQQMEFLVNFYNGKVMEKSKLFKDQFSVERPDGSYFTLKIQPTALEDSAVYFCASSPRDWVEQYFGPGTRLTVL.

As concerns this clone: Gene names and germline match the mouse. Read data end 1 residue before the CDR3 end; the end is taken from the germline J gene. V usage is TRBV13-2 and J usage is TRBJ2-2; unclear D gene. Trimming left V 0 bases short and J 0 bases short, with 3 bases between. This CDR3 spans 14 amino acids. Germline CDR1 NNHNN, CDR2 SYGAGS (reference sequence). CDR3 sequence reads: CASGDATNTGQLYF. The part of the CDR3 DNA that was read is TGTGCCAGCGGTGATGCAACAAACACCGGGCAGCTCTAC.